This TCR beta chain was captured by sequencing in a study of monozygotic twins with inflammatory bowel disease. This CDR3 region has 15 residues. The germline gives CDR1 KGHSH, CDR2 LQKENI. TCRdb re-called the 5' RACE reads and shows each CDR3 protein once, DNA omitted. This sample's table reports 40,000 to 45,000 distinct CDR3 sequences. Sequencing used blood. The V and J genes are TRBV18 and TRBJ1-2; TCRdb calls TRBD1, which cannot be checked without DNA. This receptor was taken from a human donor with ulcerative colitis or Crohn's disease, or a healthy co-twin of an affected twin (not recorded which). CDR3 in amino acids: CASSPGTELNYGYTF. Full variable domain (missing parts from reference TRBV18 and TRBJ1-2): NAGVMQNPRHLVRRRGQEARLRCSPMKGHSHVYWYRQLPEEGLKFMVYLQKENIIDESGMPKERFSAEFPKEGPSILRIQQVVRGDSAAYFCASSPGTELNYGYTFGSGTRLTVV.